This TCR beta chain comes out of a study of blood T cell repertoires in COVID-19. The wider study: Spain, Italy and the United States supplied samples that represented acute and convalescent COVID-19. T cells, B-cell-depleted T cells, or PBMCs provided the cDNA or gDNA that served as material.

This CDR3 is built from 14 residues. The germline V gene encodes CDR1 KGHSH and CDR2 LQKENI. The trim removed 6 bases at V and 5 bases at J, leaving 6 bases unmatched. Study processing details: Estimates of nucleated cell counts were drawn from the amplification of reference gene primers. Data came from immunoSEQ multiplex PCR; TCRdb stores just in-frame clones and leaves some out. V, J and clone size derive from that table, while D and trimming were established from the DNA sequence. The sample includes tens of thousands of clones, about 86% seen only once; the top ten take around 28%. The sample taken for sequencing was peripheral blood. The chain links TRBV18 to TRBJ2-2; TRBD1 agrees at 7 bases. The clonotype comes from a human donor in a cohort sampled during active COVID-19. CDR3 in DNA: TGTGCCAGCTCGGCAGGGGGTCGGACCGGGGAGCTGTTTTTT. It translates to CASSAGGRTGELFF.